The clone carrying this T cell receptor (beta chain) was seen more than once but under ten times. Its specificity is unknown. Looked up from germline, CDR1 is SNHLY and CDR2 is FYNNEI. The CDR3 sequence is 12 residues long. V gave up 6 bases and J gave up 3 bases; unmatched junction bases: 2. This sample is drawn from a study of T-cell memory formation after mild COVID-19. Study in general: TCR clusters mostly belonged to single donors.

Via MiXCR, TCRdb re-called the 5' RACE reads, giving one row per CDR3 protein. The table lists about 360,000 distinct CDR3 sequences, approximately 15% of them singletons. Broader study findings: Contracting clones, day 15 to 85, had balanced CD4/CD8, and later expanders favored CD4+. That cross-reactive memory joined was suggested by some responding clones appearing in pre-infection memory. Whether day 37 second-wave clones are SARS-CoV-2-specific was not confirmed.

Source material: PBMCs or a T cell subset sorted from them (not recorded which). The chain combines TRBV2 with TRBJ2-7; 7 positions agree with TRBD2. This TCR was recovered from a young man who had mild COVID-19 (a few samples of this study predate the infection). Cell type and time point are not known. The CDR3 loop is CASRGDYYEQYF. For the CDR3, the DNA is TGTGCCAGCAGGGGGGACTACTACGAGCAGTACTTC.